The clone carrying this T cell receptor beta chain turned up a few times. The data originate from a study of T cells in Graves' hyperthyroidism and ophthalmopathy. Study-wide context: Peripheral blood was acquired at first diagnosis, ahead of any therapy whatsoever.

There were TCR beta CDR3 regions amplified from RNA transcripts. Primed by the HTBI set, a first-round RT-PCR was run on the TCR CDR3. TCRdb reprocessed the multiplex PCR reads via MiXCR and lists one record per CDR3 protein. The sample has hundreds of thousands of distinct CDR3 sequences; less than 15% are singletons. CDR1 and CDR2 (germline): MGHDK, SYGVNS. Trimming at V came to 9 bases and at J to 8 bases, leaving 7 bases not matched to a gene. This CDR3 spans 14 amino acids. The study defined stable Graves' hyperthyroidism as no ophthalmopathy progression within 18 months. Clinicians diagnosed patients from clinical symptoms, serum thyroxine and TRAb, thyroid ultrasound and orbital computed tomography.

This clonotype originated in a woman under 30 with Graves' hyperthyroidism. Sequencing was done on a sample of blood. This chain connects TRBV25-1 to TRBJ2-1; TRBD2 aligns across 13 bases. The CDR3 bases are TGTGCCAGTACTAGCGGGAGGGCCGGAGATGAGCAGTTCTTC. This encodes CASTSGRAGDEQFF.